This T cell receptor beta chain was sequenced during a study of graft-versus-host responses after intestinal transplantation. Study overall: For approximately three years after anti-thymocyte globulin induction, all recipients took tacrolimus and steroids. Study observations and caveats: Those patients showing graft-donor T cell macrochimerism displayed high graft-versus-host to host-versus-graft clonal ratios in allografts.

Regarding this clone: The antigen is undetermined.

Clones were read by immunoSEQ multiplex PCR, and TCRdb kept only the in-frame ones, dropping some. The sample has roughly 36,000 clones, approximately 86% seen once. With 5 bases removed from V and 6 bases from J, the gap between germline ends came to 7 bases. CDR1 and CDR2 (germline): SGHVS, FNYEAQ. The CDR3 sequence is 12 residues long. Intraepithelial and lamina propria lymphocytes were freed from processed graft tissue. This rearrangement joins TRBV7-6 to TRBJ2-2, with D uncertain. This clonotype was obtained from a human patient who received an intestinal transplant, so some T cells may come from the graft donor. This specimen was ileum tissue, taken roughly 200 days after intestinal transplant. The CDR3 region has the DNA TGTGCCAGCAGCCCGTCGGCCGGGGAGCTGTTTTTT. It yields the protein CASSPSAGELFF.